The rows below give T cell receptor beta chains drawn from one sample of a study of molecular identifiers for immune sequencing clone quantification. TCRdb itself ran the PCR reads through MiXCR, one entry per CDR3 protein. The sample carries around 460,000 distinct CDR3 sequences, about a quarter recorded once. The source material was naive CD8+ T cells from blood, with Jurkat cell RNA spiked in. These receptors were taken from a human donor in good health. Some libraries in this study had Jurkat cell RNA spiked in. The CDR3 runs from the conserved cysteine through the conserved F or W. The D gene is left open where the match is weak. Where a row states a size, it is once, few, many or the class of an expanded clone; other rows omit it.

V gene	clone size	CDR3 length	J gene	D gene	CDR3 protein	CDR3 DNA
TRBV4-1	few	14	TRBJ1-1	TRBD1	CASSHPTGGTEAFF	TGCGCCAGCAGCCATCCGACAGGGGGGACTGAAGCTTTCTTT
TRBV19	few	15	TRBJ2-7	NA	CASSILVGSSYEQYF	TGTGCCAGTAGTATTTTAGTCGGCAGCTCCTACGAGCAGTACTTC
TRBV27	few	15	TRBJ2-7	NA	CASSLGSSRAYEQYF	TGTGCCAGCAGTTTAGGGTCGAGCAGGGCGTACGAGCAGTACTTC
TRBV3-1	few	14	TRBJ2-5	TRBD1	CASIADREDGTQYF	TGTGCCAGCATCGCGGACAGGGAAGACGGTACCCAGTACTTC
TRBV20-1	NA	13	TRBJ2-7	NA	CSARLASSYEQYF	TGCAGTGCTAGACTCGCGAGCTCCTACGAGCAGTACTTC
TRBV30	NA	12	TRBJ1-1	NA	CAWDPVNTEAFF	TGTGCCTGGGACCCGGTGAACACTGAAGCTTTCTTT
TRBV12-3/TRBV12-4	many	15	TRBJ2-3	TRBD1	CASSPTTGSTDTQYF	TGTGCCAGCAGTCCGACGACAGGGAGCACAGATACGCAGTATTTT
TRBV12-3/TRBV12-4	many	13	TRBJ2-7	NA	CASSFPGTTEQYF	TGTGCCAGCAGTTTCCCGGGGACCACCGAGCAGTACTTC
TRBV20-1	NA	14	TRBJ2-1	TRBD2	CSARGLAHYDEQFF	TGCAGTGCTAGGGGACTAGCGCATTACGATGAGCAGTTCTTC
TRBV7-9	few	13	TRBJ1-1	NA	CASSLVGADEAFF	TGTGCCAGCAGCCTAGTCGGGGCCGATGAAGCTTTCTTT
TRBV7-8	NA	17	TRBJ2-5	NA	CASSPAALLPLKETQYF	TGTGCCAGCAGCCCCGCCGCTTTGCTACCTTTAAAAGAGACCCAGTACTTC
TRBV5-1	NA	12	TRBJ2-5	TRBD2	CASRLGGETQYF	TGCGCCAGCAGGCTGGGGGGGGAGACCCAGTACTTC
TRBV7-9	NA	14	TRBJ2-7	NA	CASSSGYSIGEQYF	TGTGCCAGCAGCTCAGGGTACTCTATCGGCGAGCAGTACTTC
TRBV3-1	NA	15	TRBJ2-7	TRBD1	CASSLLQGAGYEQYF	TGTGCCAGCAGCCTCCTCCAGGGGGCTGGATACGAGCAGTACTTC
TRBV27	few	18	TRBJ1-3	NA	CASSPRPPDRLSGNTIYF	TGTGCCAGCAGTCCCCGCCCGCCCGACAGACTCTCTGGAAACACCATATATTTT
TRBV28	many	14	TRBJ2-7	NA	CASSLSGQAYEQYF	TGTGCCAGCAGTTTGTCGGGTCAGGCCTACGAGCAGTACTTC
TRBV6-2/TRBV6-3	NA	15	TRBJ1-5	NA	CASSNGRVGNQPQHF	TGTGCCAGCAGTAACGGCAGGGTGGGCAATCAGCCCCAGCATTTT
TRBV24-1	few	17	TRBJ2-7	NA	CATRQARGANLDYEQYF	TGTGCCACCAGGCAAGCAAGGGGGGCAAATCTTGACTACGAGCAGTACTTC
TRBV13	few	15	TRBJ2-7	NA	CASSPDRGFLGEQYF	TGTGCCAGCAGCCCGGATCGAGGGTTCTTAGGCGAGCAGTACTTC
TRBV19	few	15	TRBJ2-7	NA	CASSPYSLNTYEQYF	TGTGCCAGTAGTCCCTATTCCCTGAATACCTACGAGCAGTACTTC
TRBV20-1	many	13	TRBJ2-3	TRBD2	CSAAGGPSDTQYF	TGCAGTGCCGCGGGAGGGCCATCAGATACGCAGTATTTT
TRBV6-2/TRBV6-3	NA	13	TRBJ2-2	NA	CASSYGMVGELFF	TGTGCCAGCAGTTACGGGATGGTCGGGGAGCTGTTTTTT
TRBV7-2	few	15	TRBJ2-7	TRBD2	CASSLLSGGYYEQYF	TGTGCCAGCAGCTTACTTAGCGGGGGTTACTACGAGCAGTACTTC
TRBV19	NA	14	TRBJ1-5	NA	CASMSEYSNQPQHF	TGTGCCAGTATGTCAGAGTATAGCAATCAGCCCCAGCATTTT
TRBV3-1	many	17	TRBJ2-3	NA	CASSQDVVEGGVDTQYF	TGTGCCAGCAGCCAAGACGTGGTGGAGGGCGGAGTAGATACGCAGTATTTT
TRBV7-9	NA	16	TRBJ2-7	NA	CASSHGSSESSYEQYF	TGTGCCAGCAGCCATGGGTCTAGCGAAAGCTCCTACGAGCAGTACTTC
TRBV7-2	few	15	TRBJ1-2	NA	CASSLDPSPNYGYTF	TGTGCCAGCAGCTTAGATCCGAGCCCGAACTATGGCTACACCTTC
TRBV6-5	few	14	TRBJ2-5	NA	CASSYGRSQETQYF	TGTGCCAGCAGTTACGGCAGGTCTCAAGAGACCCAGTACTTC
TRBV20-1	few	15	TRBJ1-2	NA	CSASRERDSNYGYTF	TGCAGTGCTTCCAGGGAGAGGGATTCTAACTATGGCTACACCTTC
TRBV29-1	many	14	TRBJ2-5	TRBD2	CSVGAPSGGETQYF	TGCAGCGTTGGGGCGCCTAGCGGGGGAGAGACCCAGTACTTC
TRBV24-1	NA	15	TRBJ2-3	TRBD1	CTTNLRTGSTDTQYF	TGTACCACCAATCTTCGGACAGGGAGCACAGATACGCAGTATTTT
TRBV5-6	few	15	TRBJ2-3	NA	CASSVGAGDVDTQYF	TGTGCCAGCAGCGTCGGGGCAGGGGATGTGGATACGCAGTATTTT
TRBV29-1	NA	15	TRBJ2-1	NA	CSADLGLAGYNEQSF	TGCAGCGCCGACCTGGGGCTAGCCGGGTACAATGAGCAGTCCTTC
TRBV30	many	14	TRBJ2-2	NA	CAWTLGMSTGELFF	TGTGCCTGGACCCTGGGTATGAGCACCGGGGAGCTGTTTTTT
TRBV12-3/TRBV12-4	many	17	TRBJ2-3	NA	CASSQLERLGSTDTQYF	TGTGCCAGCAGTCAGCTAGAAAGACTAGGCAGCACAGATACGCAGTATTTT
TRBV7-9	NA	12	TRBJ2-7	NA	CASSRLGYEQYF	TGTGCCAGCAGCCGCTTGGGTTACGAGCAGTACTTC
TRBV13	NA	17	TRBJ1-4	TRBD1	CASSLGQGAATNEKLFF	TGTGCCAGCAGCTTGGGACAGGGGGCGGCAACTAATGAAAAACTGTTTTTT
TRBV6-2/TRBV6-3	NA	13	TRBJ2-7	NA	CASALTVYYEQYF	TGTGCCAGCGCCCTGACAGTTTACTACGAGCAGTACTTC
TRBV7-2	NA	15	TRBJ2-1	TRBD2	CASSNSGSDYNEQFF	TGTGCCAGCAGCAATAGCGGGAGTGATTACAATGAGCAGTTCTTC
TRBV20-1	NA	16	TRBJ2-4	NA	CSARDADSLTKNIQYF	TGCAGTGCTAGAGATGCGGACTCCCTCACCAAAAACATTCAGTACTTC
TRBV9	many	13	TRBJ2-7	NA	CASSAGGAYEQYF	TGTGCCAGCAGCGCGGGCGGGGCCTACGAGCAGTACTTC
TRBV6-5	NA	16	TRBJ1-2	NA	CASTPGAREGWYGCTF	TGTGCCAGCACCCCCGGGGCCAGGGAAGGCTGGTATGGCTGCACCTTC
TRBV28	NA	11	TRBJ2-7	NA	CASSLGNVQYF	TGTGCCAGCAGTTTGGGCAACGTGCAGTACTTC
TRBV6-2/TRBV6-3	many	13	TRBJ2-7	NA	CASFGLPWEEQYF	TGTGCCAGCTTTGGACTCCCCTGGGAAGAGCAGTACTTC
TRBV19	NA	16	TRBJ1-1	TRBD1	CASSTMITGAGTEAFF	TGTGCCAGTAGTACCATGATCACAGGGGCGGGCACTGAAGCTTTCTTT
TRBV30	NA	12	TRBJ1-6	NA	CAWSTTGIFLHF	TGTGCCTGGAGTACAACAGGGATTTTCCTCCACTTT
TRBV27	many	16	TRBJ2-3	TRBD2	CASSLVAGNEADTQYF	TGTGCCAGCAGTTTAGTAGCGGGTAACGAGGCAGATACGCAGTATTTT
TRBV13	few	16	TRBJ1-2	NA	CASSLGLSGGNYGYTF	TGTGCCAGCAGCTTAGGCCTTTCGGGGGGCAACTATGGCTACACCTTC
TRBV28	NA	14	TRBJ2-1	TRBD2	CASKEIAGYNEQFF	TGTGCCAGCAAAGAGATAGCGGGATACAATGAGCAGTTCTTC
TRBV7-9	few	15	TRBJ2-3	NA	CASSKLAGGTDTQYF	TGTGCCAGCAGCAAACTGGCAGGGGGCACAGATACGCAGTATTTT
TRBV24-1	few	11	TRBJ2-1	NA	CATSEGHKQFF	TGTGCCACCAGTGAAGGACATAAGCAGTTCTTC
TRBV28	NA	14	TRBJ1-2	NA	CAGSPPSANYGYTF	TGTGCCGGCAGTCCCCCGTCCGCTAACTATGGCTACACCTTC
TRBV29-1	many	13	TRBJ1-1	TRBD1	CSVGDRGDPEAFF	TGCAGCGTTGGGGACAGGGGGGACCCTGAAGCTTTCTTT